The source of this T cell receptor beta chain is a study of a mutant IDH1 vaccine in newly diagnosed glioma. Study-level points and caveats: Altogether, 80% to 95% of patients exhibited vaccine-induced immune responses.

Generated by immunoSEQ multiplex PCR, the TCRdb table keeps only in-frame clones and is missing some. The data hold 25,000 to 30,000 clones, with roughly 80% observed a single time. As concerns this clone: Its antigen is unknown.

Germline V CDR1 and CDR2: LGHNT, FRNRAP. The CDR3 is 13 amino acids. After removal of 5 bases from V and 8 bases from J, the junction contained 3 bases not matched to a gene. This sample's time point: week 23, last vaccination. Doses consisted of 300 ug of mutant IDH1 20-mer peptide each, paired with topical imiquimod. The material sequenced was PBMCs, taken from a glioma patient whose treatment included an IDH1 peptide vaccine. The TCR comes from a woman in her twenties or thirties with glioma. The V and J genes are TRBV12-5 and TRBJ2-1, with 10 positions matching TRBD2. The CDR3 nucleotides read TGTGCTAGTGGTAGAAGCGGGGGGGATGAGCAGTTCTTC. Translating gives CASGRSGGDEQFF.